This T cell receptor (beta chain) was identified in a study of T cell responses to AZD1222 COVID-19 vaccine. The wider study: Second-dose timings of about 4 or about 12 weeks were pooled.

Germline assignment: CDR1 MGHRA and CDR2 YSYEKL. The V gene lost 4 bases and the J gene lost 1 base, with 16 bases spanning the gap. This CDR3 region has 16 residues. The protocol was immunoSEQ multiplex PCR, while the TCRdb copy is restricted to in-frame clones and leaves out a portion. The data hold 150,000 to 170,000 clones, with about 88% observed a single time. This TCR was sampled from an adult in good health. This material consisted of peripheral blood, taken on day 0 of AZD1222 vaccination. This chain links TRBV4-1 with TRBJ1-1; the D is unclear. CDR3 bases: TGCGCCAGCAGCCCGAGTGTCCAGCTCGAGAACACTGAAGCTTTCTTT. Protein: CASSPSVQLENTEAFF.